These 9 T cell receptor beta chains share one sample of origin, sequenced in a study of shared clonotypes between healthy human individuals. Terminally differentiated effector memory CD45RA+ cells were excluded from the naive CD8 cells, which were CD45RO-negative and positively selected for CCR7. TCRdb's copy holds only in-frame clones and misses some; the assay was immunoSEQ multiplex PCR. This table has roughly 2,000,000 clones, over 85% appearing once. The sequencing input was naive CD8+ T cells sorted from blood. The receptors were gathered from a man between 18 and 35 years old in good health.

The chain joins TRBV5-5 to TRBJ2-7; maybe TRBD1 (5 bases). CDR1 and CDR2 from the germline V gene are SGHKS and YYEKEE (reference sequence). There are 14 residues in the CDR3. The V gene lost 4 bases and the J gene lost 4 bases, with 15 bases spanning the gap. CDR3 coding DNA: TGTGCCAGCAGCGCCGAGCCCGACAGTTACGAGCAGTACTTC. This sequence encodes CASSAEPDSYEQYF.

The rearrangement joins TRBV23-1 to TRBJ2-7; D call uncertain. TRBV23-1 is given ORF status, its function remaining uncertain. Trimming shortened V by 4 bases and J by 2 bases, and 12 bases separated the two germline ends. There are 14 residues in the CDR3. CDR3 in DNA: TGCGCCAGCAGTCTGTTGGGGAAACCCTACGAGCAGTACTTC. Translated, it gives CASSLLGKPYEQYF.

This sequence joins TRBV28 and TRBJ2-7, with 15 bases aligning to TRBD2. The V segment lost 4 bases and the J segment 3 bases; nucleotides outside the gene matches: 4. The CDR3 is made up of 16 amino acids. Germline V gene lookup returns CDR1 MDHEN and CDR2 SYDVKM. The CDR3 is CASSSWTSGGVYEQYF. Here the CDR3 DNA reads TGTGCCAGCAGTTCCTGGACTAGCGGGGGGGTCTACGAGCAGTACTTC.

Turning to this clone: Other DNA sequences in the same sample also yield this CDR3. The chain combines TRBV11-2 with TRBJ2-7, with unresolved D. CDR1 is SGHAT, CDR2 FQNNGV, per germline. The ends were cut back, 3 bases at V and 4 bases at J, with 10 bases in the middle. The CDR3 loop spans 13 amino acids. The CDR3, as DNA: TGTGCCAGCAGCTTCTTGGCCGCTTACGAGCAGTACTTC. Protein sequence: CASSFLAAYEQYF. Full variable domain (rest looked up from reference TRBV11-2 and TRBJ2-7): EAGVAQSPRYKIIEKRQSVAFWCNPISGHATLYWYQQILGQGPKLLIQFQNNGVVDDSQLPKDRFSAERLKGVDSTLKIQPAKLEDSAVYLCASSFLAAYEQYFGPGTRLTVT.

V and J are TRBV2 and TRBJ2-7; possibly TRBD2 for D (5 bases). CDR1 is SNHLY and CDR2 is FYNNEI in the germline V gene. The CDR3 is 13 residues long. Trimming left V 3 bases short and J 1 base short, with 7 bases between. DNA of the CDR3: TGTGCCAGCAGTGATGCGGGTTCCTACGAGCAGTACTTC. It is translated as CASSDAGSYEQYF.

The rearrangement uses TRBV29-1 and TRBJ1-2; possibly TRBD1 for D (6 bases). The CDR3 has 14 amino acids. The ends were cut back, 4 bases at V and 0 bases at J, with 12 bases in the middle. Looked up from germline, CDR1 is SQVTM and CDR2 is ANQGSEA. The CDR3 nucleotides read TGCAGCGTTGCTGAACAGGGATCTAACTATGGCTACACCTTC. Protein sequence: CSVAEQGSNYGYTF.

As concerns this clone: Different DNA sequences within this sample yield the same CDR3. This rearrangement joins TRBV10-3 to TRBJ2-5, with D possibly being TRBD2 (6 bases). V lost 0 bases to trimming and J lost 2 bases, with 7 bases between them. Germline V lookup: CDR1 ENHRY, CDR2 SYGVKD. The CDR3 totals 14 residues. The CDR3 loop is CAISESRGQETQYF. CDR3 in DNA: TGTGCCATCAGTGAGTCTCGGGGGCAAGAGACCCAGTACTTC.

This clone was recorded only once. The V gene is TRBV29-1, the J gene TRBJ2-7; unclear D gene. V was cut by 3 bases and J by 0 bases, with 9 bases left in between. CDR1 and CDR2 from the germline V gene are SQVTM and ANQGSEA. This CDR3 has 13 residues. This CDR3 reads CSVDNGYSYEQYF. DNA of the CDR3: TGCAGCGTTGATAACGGGTACTCCTACGAGCAGTACTTC.

V gene TRBV7-9 combines with J gene TRBJ2-1, with a weak D call TRBD1 (8 bases). Trimming shortened V by 0 bases and J by 4 bases, and 13 bases separated the two germline ends. The CDR3 has 16 residues. The germline V gene has CDR1 SEHNR and CDR2 FQNEAQ (reference sequence). The CDR3 DNA reads TGTGCCAGCAGCTTAGCGGGGGGGACAGGTTACAATGAGCAGTTCTTC. This codes for CASSLAGGTGYNEQFF.